The 8 T cell receptor beta chains below were found in one sample sequenced in a study of blood T cell repertoires in COVID-19. Libraries were prepared by immunoSEQ multiplex PCR; TCRdb keeps only in-frame clonotypes and omits some of them. The table has fewer than 70,000 clones, approximately 82% seen once. Sequenced input: peripheral blood. Receptors were obtained from a woman aged 80 or over with acute or convalescent COVID-19.

This clone has only one observation. This chain links TRBV7-9 with TRBJ1-1; 7 bases fit TRBD1. V dropped 5 bases and J dropped 4; count of bases not matched to a gene: 7. Germline lookup yields CDR1 SEHNR and CDR2 FQNEAQ (reference sequence). The CDR3 loop spans 14 amino acids. CDR3 nucleotides: TGTGCCAGCAGCCAGGGGGTAGTCTTCACTGAAGCTTTCTTT. Translating it yields CASSQGVVFTEAFF.

CDR3 sequence (DNA): TGTGCCAGCACCCTCAGAAATGAAAAACTGTTTTTT. This codes for CASTLRNEKLFF. The chain has TRBV6-5 and TRBJ1-4; D not certain. Trimming cost V 7 bases and J 5 bases, with 8 bases left between them. The CDR3 is made up of 12 amino acids. Per the germline V gene, CDR1 is MNHEY and CDR2 is SVGAGI.

Only a few counts were recorded for this clone. The chain links TRBV3-1 (or the pseudogene TRBV3-2) to TRBJ2-1, with D tentatively TRBD1 (6 bases). The CDR3 length is 13 residues. Trimming shortened V by 4 bases and J by 7 bases, and 11 bases separated the two germline ends. Germline V gene lookup returns CDR1 LGHDT and CDR2 YNNKEL (reference sequence). The CDR3 region has the DNA TGTGCCAGCAGCCGCAGACAGGAAAATGAGCAGTTCTTC. This sequence encodes CASSRRQENEQFF.

The chain is built from TRBV5-6 and TRBJ2-1, with 7 bases fitting TRBD1. This CDR3 comprises 13 residues. CDR1 is SGHDT and CDR2 is YYEEEE in the germline V gene. With V trimmed by 6 bases and J by 7 bases, 7 bases remained unmatched. CDR3 nucleotides: TGTGCCAGCATTAAGGGGGCGCAGAATGAGCAGTTCTTC. This gives the protein CASIKGAQNEQFF. Filled out from reference TRBV5-6 and TRBJ2-1, the complete variable domain reads DAGVTQSPTHLIKTRGQQVTLRCSPKSGHDTVSWYQQALGQGPQFIFQYYEEEERQRGNFPDRFSGHQFPNYSSELNVNALLLGDSALYLCASIKGAQNEQFFGPGTRLTVL.

The chain uses TRBV3-1 (or the pseudogene TRBV3-2) and TRBJ2-1, with D perhaps matching TRBD2 (6 bases). V dropped 2 bases and J dropped 4 bases, with 12 bases sitting between them. This CDR3 has 15 amino acids. From germline, CDR1 is LGHDT and CDR2 YNNKEL (reference sequence). CDR3 sequence: CASSQWRGTYNEQFF. The CDR3 bases are TGTGCCAGCAGCCAATGGCGGGGAACTTACAATGAGCAGTTCTTC.

This clone was counted a single time. The V gene is TRBV2, the J gene TRBJ2-7, with D hard to call. Germline V lookup: CDR1 SNHLY, CDR2 FYNNEI. The CDR3 runs to 10 residues. V lost 8 bases and J 5 bases, leaving 7 bases between the germline ends. For the CDR3, the DNA is TGTGCCAGCCGGCGGAACGAGCAGTACTTC. Amino acid sequence: CASRRNEQYF.

This chain uses TRBV6-5 with TRBJ2-2; 12 positions match TRBD1. This CDR3 is 14 amino acids long. CDR1 MNHEY and CDR2 SVGAGI come from the germline V gene. The V gene end was trimmed by 6 bases and the J gene end by 7 bases; junction bases not matched to a gene: 3. The CDR3 DNA follows: TGTGCCAGCAGGGGGACAGGGGGCATCGGGGAGCTGTTTTTT. Protein: CASRGTGGIGELFF.

V and J are TRBV10-2 and TRBJ2-1; 12 positions match TRBD2. The CDR3 contains 13 residues. The germline CDR1 and CDR2 sequences are WSHSY and SAAADI. The trim removed 7 bases at V and 7 bases at J, leaving 2 bases unmatched. The CDR3 sequence: CASIGTSGNEQFF. The CDR3 bases are TGCGCCAGCATCGGGACTAGCGGGAATGAGCAGTTCTTC.